Included here is one TCR beta chain sequence, with context. Its antigen is currently unknown. Researchers cocultured the mixed lymphocyte reaction cells at 37°C for five to six days. The record originates from a study of siplizumab effects on memory and regulatory T cells. Study in general: Investigators ran mixed lymphocyte reactions in pairs, testing siplizumab at roughly 1 ug/mL against no drug.

Clones were sequenced by immunoSEQ multiplex PCR, and TCRdb holds only the in-frame ones, with some missing. The sample consists of around 20,000 clones, roughly 51% of them appearing once. Germline assignment: CDR1 SGHRS and CDR2 YFSETQ. The CDR3 has 18 residues. Unmatched junction bases numbered 15, after V lost 4 bases and J lost 3 bases. The genes are TRBV5-1 and TRBJ2-2; 7 nucleotides match TRBD1. Material for sequencing was CFSE-low (dividing) CD4+ T cells sorted from an allogeneic mixed lymphocyte reaction. The origin of this receptor is a human donor in good health; the cells came from an allogeneic mixed lymphocyte reaction. The CDR3 DNA reads TGCGCCAGCAGCACAGGGACAGACTCAAACCCTTACACCGGGGAGCTGTTTTTT. It encodes CASSTGTDSNPYTGELFF.